What follows are 2 T cell receptor beta chains derived from one specimen sequenced in a study of T-cell reconstitution after alpha-beta-depleted transplantation in children. Preparation of the TCRbeta library involved a method that used unique molecular identifiers. TCRdb fed the PCR reads into MiXCR, producing one record per CDR3 protein. The profile shows under 750,000 distinct CDR3 sequences, 23% of them singletons. Specimen: PBMCs, mostly from graft donor cells, collected 360 days after TCRalphabeta/CD19-depleted stem cell transplant. The receptors originated from a boy under two years old who had a stem cell transplant for acute myeloid leukemia, so the T cells may come from the graft donor.

The V and J genes are TRBV20-1 and TRBJ2-5, with D unresolved. Trimming stripped 1 base from V and 3 bases from J, with 12 bases between. From germline, CDR1 is DFQATT and CDR2 SNEGSKA (reference sequence). The CDR3 spans 14 residues. The CDR3 nucleotides are TGCAGTGCTAGAGGAACCCGACTTGAAGAGACCCAGTACTTC. Translation gives CSARGTRLEETQYF.

Only a few counts were recorded for this clonotype. The genes are TRBV7-2 and TRBJ1-4, with D unresolved. V gave up 3 bases and J gave up 8 bases, with 10 bases separating them. The CDR3 sequence is 13 residues long. The germline CDR1 and CDR2 sequences are SGHTA and FQGNSA. The CDR3 nucleotides are TGTGCCAGCAGCTTTGTTGGCGGAGAAAAACTGTTTTTT. Translated, it gives CASSFVGGEKLFF.